This T cell receptor (beta chain) was retrieved from a study of a mutant IDH1 vaccine in newly diagnosed glioma. Background on the study: With temozolomide cycles, or 4-6 weeks after radiotherapy alone, vaccination was started.

With regard to this clone: Its antigen remains unknown.

This table comes from immunoSEQ multiplex PCR, and its TCRdb copy is limited to in-frame clones, with some not included. The sample includes 50,000 to 65,000 clones, around 83% of them seen just once. This CDR3 comprises 16 residues. CDR1 is MNHEY, CDR2 SVGAGI, per germline. With 2 bases clipped from V and 4 bases from J, the junction kept 5 bases outside the gene matches. Described time point: week 47, end of study. Topical imiquimod accompanied each vaccine dose, which consisted of 300 ug of mutant IDH1 20-mer peptide. The patients received vaccinations eight times, in weeks 1, 3, 5, 7, 11, 15, 19 and 23.

V usage is TRBV6-5 and J usage is TRBJ2-5; 12 nucleotides agree with TRBD1. Material: PBMCs, obtained from a glioma patient whose treatment included an IDH1 peptide vaccine. The TCR comes from a woman aged 45 to 65 with glioma. The CDR3 protein is CASSYGRDRGRETQYF. DNA for the CDR3: TGTGCCAGCAGTTACGGCCGGGACAGGGGGCGAGAGACCCAGTACTTC.